A single T cell receptor beta chain is shown here with its context. Its antigen is still unknown. The data belong to a study of T cell responses to AZD1222 COVID-19 vaccine. Overall study context: Second doses were pooled across both intervals (about 4 or about 12 weeks).

The study, taken as a whole, reports: The sample set comprised mostly white British donors with more females, and clonal diversity was possibly underestimated. Unmutated variant regions reportedly attract nearly half of all spike-specific TCRs. Distributed over spike, vaccine-associated CD4 TCRs predominated at 160-218 and 743-854.

The repertoire was sequenced with immunoSEQ multiplex PCR; TCRdb's copy has only in-frame clones and lacks some. The sample has about 110,000 clones, roughly 90% seen once. This CDR3 is 15 amino acids long. The J segment lost 6 bases and the V segment lost 0 bases, leaving 7 bases of the junction unmatched. CDR1 is SGDLS and CDR2 is YYNGEE in the germline V gene. The chain joins TRBV9 to TRBJ2-7, with 9 bases aligning to TRBD1. The material was peripheral blood, obtained on day 0 of AZD1222 vaccination. This sequence was found in an adult in good health. The CDR3: CASSVETGGIGEQYF. CDR3 bases: TGTGCCAGCAGCGTAGAAACAGGGGGCATCGGCGAGCAGTACTTC. The full variable domain, with the rest looked up from reference TRBV9 and TRBJ2-7, is DSGVTQTPKHLITATGQRVTLRCSPRSGDLSVYWYQQSLDQGLQFLIQYYNGEERAKGNILERFSAQQFPDLHSELNLSSLELGDSALYFCASSVETGGIGEQYFGPGTRLTVT.